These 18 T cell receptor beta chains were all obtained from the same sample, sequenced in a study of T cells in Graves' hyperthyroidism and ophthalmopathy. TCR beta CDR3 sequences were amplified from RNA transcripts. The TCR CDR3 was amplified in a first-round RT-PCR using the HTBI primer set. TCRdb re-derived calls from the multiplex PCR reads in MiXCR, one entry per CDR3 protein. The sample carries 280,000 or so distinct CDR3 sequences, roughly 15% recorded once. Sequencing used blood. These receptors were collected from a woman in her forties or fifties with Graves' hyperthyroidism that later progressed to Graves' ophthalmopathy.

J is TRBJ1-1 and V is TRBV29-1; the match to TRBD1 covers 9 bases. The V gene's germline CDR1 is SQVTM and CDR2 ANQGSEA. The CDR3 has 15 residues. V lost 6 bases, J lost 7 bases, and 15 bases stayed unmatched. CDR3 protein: CSVETGGRLGDEAFF. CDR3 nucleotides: TGCAGCGTCGAGACAGGGGGACGGCTGGGAGATGAAGCTTTCTTT.

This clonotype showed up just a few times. The CDR3 DNA follows: TGTGCCAGCAGCTTCAGACAGGGAAGCTATGGCTACACCTTC. Encoded protein: CASSFRQGSYGYTF. The chain combines TRBV5-8 with TRBJ1-2; 7 bases line up with TRBD1. Per the germline V gene, CDR1 is SGHTS and CDR2 is YDEGEE. This CDR3 region has 14 residues. J lost 4 bases, V lost 2 bases, and 5 bases had no gene match.

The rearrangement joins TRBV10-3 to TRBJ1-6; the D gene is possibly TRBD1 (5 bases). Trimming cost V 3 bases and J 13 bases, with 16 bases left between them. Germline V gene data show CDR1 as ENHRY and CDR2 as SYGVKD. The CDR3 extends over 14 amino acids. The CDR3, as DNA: TGTGCCATCAGTGAAGGGACGGCTCGGGGGCCCCTCCACTTT. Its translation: CAISEGTARGPLHF.

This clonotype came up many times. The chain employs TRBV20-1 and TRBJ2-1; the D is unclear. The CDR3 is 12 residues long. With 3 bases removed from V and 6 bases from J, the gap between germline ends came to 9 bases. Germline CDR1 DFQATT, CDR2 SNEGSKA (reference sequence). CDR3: CSARPDVNEQFF. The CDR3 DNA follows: TGCAGTGCTAGGCCGGATGTCAATGAGCAGTTCTTC.

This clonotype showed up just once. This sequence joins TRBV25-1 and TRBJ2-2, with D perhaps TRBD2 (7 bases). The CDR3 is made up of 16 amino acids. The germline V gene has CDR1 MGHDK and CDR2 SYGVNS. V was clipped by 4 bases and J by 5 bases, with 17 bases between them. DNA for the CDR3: TGTGCCAGCAGTGGATGGGGGCGGGAGTATACCGGGGAGCTGTTTTTT. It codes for CASSGWGREYTGELFF.

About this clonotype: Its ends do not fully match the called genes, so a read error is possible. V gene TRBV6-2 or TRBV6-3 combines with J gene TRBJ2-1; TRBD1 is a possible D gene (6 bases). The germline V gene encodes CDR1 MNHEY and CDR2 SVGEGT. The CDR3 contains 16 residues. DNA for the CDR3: TGTGCCAGCAGTTACTCGAAAGGGATATGGGACAATGAGCAGCTCTTC. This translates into CASSYSKGIWDNEQLF.

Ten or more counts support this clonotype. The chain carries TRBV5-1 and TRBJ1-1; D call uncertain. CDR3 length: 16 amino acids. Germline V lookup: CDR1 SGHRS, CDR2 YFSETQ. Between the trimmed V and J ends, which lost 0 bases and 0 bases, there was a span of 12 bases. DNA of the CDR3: TGCGCCAGCAGCTTGGCAACAGTTAGTATGAACACTGAAGCTTTCTTT. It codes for CASSLATVSMNTEAFF.

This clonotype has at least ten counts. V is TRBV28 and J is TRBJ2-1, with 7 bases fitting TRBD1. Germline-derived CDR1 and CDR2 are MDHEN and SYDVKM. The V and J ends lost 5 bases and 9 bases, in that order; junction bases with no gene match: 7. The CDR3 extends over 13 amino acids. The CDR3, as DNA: TGTGCCAGCAGTCAGGGGGACGACCCTGAGCAGTTCTTC. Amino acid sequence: CASSQGDDPEQFF.

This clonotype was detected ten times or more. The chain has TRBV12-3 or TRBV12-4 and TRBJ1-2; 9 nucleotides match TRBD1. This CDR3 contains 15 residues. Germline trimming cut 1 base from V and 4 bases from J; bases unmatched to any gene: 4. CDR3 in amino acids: CASSLGQGVSYGYTF. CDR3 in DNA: TGTGCCAGCAGTTTAGGACAGGGGGTTTCCTATGGCTACACCTTC.

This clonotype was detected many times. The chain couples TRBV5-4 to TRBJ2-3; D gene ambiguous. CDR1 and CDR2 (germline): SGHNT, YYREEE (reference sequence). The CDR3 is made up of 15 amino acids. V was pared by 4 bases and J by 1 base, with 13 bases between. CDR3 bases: TGTGCCAGCAGCCCCCCCCTTGGCGGCACAGATACGCAGTATTTT. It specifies CASSPPLGGTDTQYF. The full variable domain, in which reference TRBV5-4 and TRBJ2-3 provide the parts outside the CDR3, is ETGVTQSPTHLIKTRGQQVTLRCSSQSGHNTVSWYQQALGQGPQFIFQYYREEENGRGNFPPRFSGLQFPNYSSELNVNALELDDSALYLCASSPPLGGTDTQYFGPGTRLTVL.

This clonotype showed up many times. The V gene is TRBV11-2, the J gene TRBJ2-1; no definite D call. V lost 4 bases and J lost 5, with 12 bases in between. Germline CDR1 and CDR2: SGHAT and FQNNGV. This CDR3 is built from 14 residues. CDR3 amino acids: CASSSQGPHNEQFF. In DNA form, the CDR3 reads TGTGCCAGCAGCTCTCAAGGGCCCCACAATGAGCAGTTCTTC.

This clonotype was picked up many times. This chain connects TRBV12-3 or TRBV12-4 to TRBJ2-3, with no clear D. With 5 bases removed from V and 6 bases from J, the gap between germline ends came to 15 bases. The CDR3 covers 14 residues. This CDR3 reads CASSLGGPQDTQYF. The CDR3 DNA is TGTGCCAGCAGTCTCGGTGGCCCTCAGGATACGCAGTATTTT.

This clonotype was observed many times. The CDR3 reads CASTKPFQNTEAFF. CDR3 in DNA: TGTGCCAGCACCAAACCCTTCCAGAACACTGAAGCTTTCTTT. This chain uses TRBV6-2 or TRBV6-3 with TRBJ1-1, with D unclear. The CDR3 extends over 14 amino acids. Germline V gene lookup returns CDR1 MNHEY and CDR2 SVGEGT. The ends were cut back, 7 bases at V and 1 base at J, with 13 bases in the middle.

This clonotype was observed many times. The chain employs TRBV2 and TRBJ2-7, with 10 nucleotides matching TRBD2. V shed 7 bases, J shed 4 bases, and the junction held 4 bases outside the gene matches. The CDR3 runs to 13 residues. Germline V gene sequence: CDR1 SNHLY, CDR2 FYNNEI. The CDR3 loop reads CASTTSGVYEQYF. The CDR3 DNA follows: TGTGCCAGCACCACTAGCGGGGTATACGAGCAGTACTTC.

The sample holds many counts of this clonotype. This CDR3 is CASSVAGGGSYNEQFF. DNA for the CDR3: TGTGCCAGCAGCGTAGCTGGCGGGGGCTCCTACAATGAGCAGTTCTTC. The chain carries TRBV9 and TRBJ2-1; 7 nucleotides align to TRBD2. Trimming cost V 0 bases and J 0 bases; bases outside gene matches: 3. Germline V gene data show CDR1 as SGDLS and CDR2 as YYNGEE. The CDR3 loop spans 16 amino acids.

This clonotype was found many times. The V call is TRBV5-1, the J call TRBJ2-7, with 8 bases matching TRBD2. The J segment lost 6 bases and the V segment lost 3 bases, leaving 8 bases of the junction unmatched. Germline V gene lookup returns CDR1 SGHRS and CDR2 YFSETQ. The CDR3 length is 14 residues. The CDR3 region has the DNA TGCGCCAGCAGCTCCACGGCGGGAGGCGGCGAGCAGTACTTC. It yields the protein CASSSTAGGGEQYF.

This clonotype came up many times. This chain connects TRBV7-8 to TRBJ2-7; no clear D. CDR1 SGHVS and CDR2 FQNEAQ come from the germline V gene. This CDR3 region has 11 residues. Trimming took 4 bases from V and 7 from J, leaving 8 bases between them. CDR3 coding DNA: TGTGCCAGCAGCTACGGAATGGAGCAGTACTTC. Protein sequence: CASSYGMEQYF.

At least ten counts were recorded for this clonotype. CDR3 DNA sequence: TGTGCCAGCAGACCCGGGACACCTCTCCACGAGCAGTACTTC. Translation gives CASRPGTPLHEQYF. The chain uses TRBV11-2 and TRBJ2-7; TRBD1 might be the D (6 bases). Germline lookup yields CDR1 SGHAT and CDR2 FQNNGV. V was cut by 6 bases and J by 5 bases, with 17 bases left in between. The CDR3 has 14 residues.